The rows below give T cell receptor beta chains drawn from one sample of a study of T-cell memory formation after mild COVID-19. One entry per CDR3 protein, called by TCRdb with MiXCR from the 5' RACE reads. The sample lists about 190,000 distinct CDR3 sequences; roughly a fifth were seen once. Sequencing was carried out using PBMCs or a T cell subset sorted from them (not recorded which). These receptors were taken from an adult woman who had mild COVID-19 (a few samples of this study predate the infection). Cell type and time point are not known. The CDR3 runs from the conserved cysteine through the conserved F or W. D genes are given only for firm matches.

j_gene | d_gene | v_gene | CDR3aa
TRBJ2-1 | . | TRBV6-6 | CASSDPTSNEQFF
TRBJ1-1 | . | TRBV5-5 | CASSLASIGADTEAFF
TRBJ2-1 | . | TRBV2 | CASSDLNNEQFF
TRBJ2-1 | . | TRBV4-1 | CASSPRTISNEQFF
TRBJ1-4 | TRBD1 | TRBV4-1 | CASSQESRGTGVSPFF
TRBJ1-5 | . | TRBV7-8 | CASSPTGTYSNQPQHF
TRBJ2-7 | TRBD1 | TRBV5-1 | CASSSPGQGSYEQYF
TRBJ2-6 | TRBD1 | TRBV28 | CASSFDGQGAGANVLTF
TRBJ2-1 | TRBD1 | TRBV12-3/TRBV12-4 | CASTGTDYNEQFF
TRBJ2-7 | TRBD2 | TRBV9 | CASSVEGLAGWYEQYF
TRBJ1-4 | TRBD1 | TRBV27 | CASRDRKQGGNEKLFF
TRBJ2-7 | TRBD2 | TRBV12-3/TRBV12-4 | CASSLGSGAAYEQYF
TRBJ2-1 | TRBD2 | TRBV7-9 | CASSPLGTSDYNEQFF
TRBJ2-7 | . | TRBV2 | CASARGEQYF
TRBJ1-3 | . | TRBV5-6 | CASSPSGSGNTIYF
TRBJ1-5 | TRBD1 | TRBV6-5 | CASSMGGQGPPSNQPQHF
TRBJ2-2 | . | TRBV19 | CASTGGHLVSGELFF
TRBJ2-6 | . | TRBV12-3/TRBV12-4 | CASSPSPGWGANVLTF
TRBJ2-1 | TRBD2 | TRBV24-1 | CATSDFGAGARDDEQFF
TRBJ2-1 | TRBD1 | TRBV5-1 | CASSLEGADEQFF
TRBJ1-6 | . | TRBV7-8 | CASSLAGENSPLHF
TRBJ1-2 | . | TRBV12-3/TRBV12-4 | CASSNTGANYGYTF
TRBJ1-1 | . | TRBV25-1 | CASSELGAEAFF
TRBJ2-2 | . | TRBV6-4 | CASSDRTTNTGELFF
TRBJ2-7 | . | TRBV6-2/TRBV6-3 | CASSYPSSYEQYF
TRBJ2-7 | TRBD2 | TRBV20-1 | CSARVLREGVHEQYF
TRBJ1-4 | . | TRBV20-1 | CSALGARADEKLFF
TRBJ2-7 | . | TRBV15 | CATSGGHTYEQYF
TRBJ2-7 | TRBD2 | TRBV9 | CASGGLAPHEQYF